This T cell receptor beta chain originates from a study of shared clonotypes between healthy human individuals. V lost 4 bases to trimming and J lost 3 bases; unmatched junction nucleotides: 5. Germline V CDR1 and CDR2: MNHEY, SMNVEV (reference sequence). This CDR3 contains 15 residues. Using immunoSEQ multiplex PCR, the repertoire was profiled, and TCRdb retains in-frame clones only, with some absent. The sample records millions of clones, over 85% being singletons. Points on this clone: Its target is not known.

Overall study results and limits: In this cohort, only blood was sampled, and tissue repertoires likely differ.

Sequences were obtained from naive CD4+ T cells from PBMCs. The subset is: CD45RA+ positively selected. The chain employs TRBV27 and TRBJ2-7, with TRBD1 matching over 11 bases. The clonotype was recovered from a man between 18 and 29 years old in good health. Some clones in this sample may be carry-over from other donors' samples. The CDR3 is CASSSRTGGYYEQYF. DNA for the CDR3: TGTGCCAGCAGTTCTAGGACAGGGGGCTACTACGAGCAGTACTTC.